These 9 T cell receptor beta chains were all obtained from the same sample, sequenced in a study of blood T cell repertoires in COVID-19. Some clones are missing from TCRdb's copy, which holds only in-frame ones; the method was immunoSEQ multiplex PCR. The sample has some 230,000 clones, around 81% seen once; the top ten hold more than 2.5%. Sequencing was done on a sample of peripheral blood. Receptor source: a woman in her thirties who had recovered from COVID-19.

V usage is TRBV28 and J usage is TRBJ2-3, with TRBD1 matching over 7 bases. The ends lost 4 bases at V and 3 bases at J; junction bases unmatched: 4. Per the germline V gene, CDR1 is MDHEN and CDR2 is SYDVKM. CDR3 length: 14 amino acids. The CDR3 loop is CASSSGTETDTQYF. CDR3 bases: TGTGCCAGCAGTTCGGGGACAGAGACAGATACGCAGTATTTT.

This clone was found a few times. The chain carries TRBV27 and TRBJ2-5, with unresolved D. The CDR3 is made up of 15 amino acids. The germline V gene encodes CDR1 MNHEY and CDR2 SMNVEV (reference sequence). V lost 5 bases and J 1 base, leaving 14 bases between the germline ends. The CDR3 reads CASSLNPTAQETQYF. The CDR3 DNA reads TGTGCCAGCAGTCTAAACCCAACAGCCCAAGAGACCCAGTACTTC.

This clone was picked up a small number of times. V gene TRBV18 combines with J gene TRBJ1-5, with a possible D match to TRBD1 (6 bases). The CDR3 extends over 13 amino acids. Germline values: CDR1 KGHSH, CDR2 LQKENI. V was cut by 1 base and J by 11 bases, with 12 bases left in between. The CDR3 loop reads CASSPRSDRTQHF. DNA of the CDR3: TGTGCCAGCTCACCACGCTCAGACAGGACCCAGCATTTT. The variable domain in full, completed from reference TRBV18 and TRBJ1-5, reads NAGVMQNPRHLVRRRGQEARLRCSPMKGHSHVYWYRQLPEEGLKFMVYLQKENIIDESGMPKERFSAEFPKEGPSILRIQQVVRGDSAAYFCASSPRSDRTQHFGDGTRLSIL.

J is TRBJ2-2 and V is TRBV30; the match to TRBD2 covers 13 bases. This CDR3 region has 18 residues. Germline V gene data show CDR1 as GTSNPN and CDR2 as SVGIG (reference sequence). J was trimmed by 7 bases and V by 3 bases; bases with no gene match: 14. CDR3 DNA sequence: TGTGCCTGGAGCAACCTCGGGACTAGCGGGACCTTCGGCGGGGAGCTGTTTTTT. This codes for CAWSNLGTSGTFGGELFF. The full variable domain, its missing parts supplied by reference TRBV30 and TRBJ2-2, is SQTIHQWPATLVQPVGSPLSLECTVEGTSNPNLYWYRQAAGRGLQLLFYSVGIGQISSEVPQNLSASRPQDRQFILSSKKLLLSDSGFYLCAWSNLGTSGTFGGELFFGEGSRLTVL.

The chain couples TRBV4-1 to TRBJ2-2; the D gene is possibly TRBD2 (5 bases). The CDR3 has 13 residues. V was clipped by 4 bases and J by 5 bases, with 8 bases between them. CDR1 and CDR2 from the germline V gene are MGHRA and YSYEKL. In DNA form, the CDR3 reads TGCGCCAGCAGCCCACAGCGGACCGGGGAGCTGTTTTTT. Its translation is CASSPQRTGELFF.

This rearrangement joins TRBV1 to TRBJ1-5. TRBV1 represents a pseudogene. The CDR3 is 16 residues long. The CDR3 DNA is TGCACCAGCAGCCCCCCGGGGGGGGGCCTCAATCAGCCCCAGCATTTT. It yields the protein CTSSPPGGGLNQPQHF.

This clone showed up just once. For the CDR3, the DNA is TGTGCCTGGAGTCTGACAACCTACGAGCAGTACTTC. Translated: CAWSLTTYEQYF. The gene calls are TRBV30 and TRBJ2-7; D gene uncertain. The CDR3 is 12 residues long. Germline loops: CDR1 GTSNPN, CDR2 SVGIG (reference sequence). V lost 2 bases and J lost 2, with 7 bases in between.

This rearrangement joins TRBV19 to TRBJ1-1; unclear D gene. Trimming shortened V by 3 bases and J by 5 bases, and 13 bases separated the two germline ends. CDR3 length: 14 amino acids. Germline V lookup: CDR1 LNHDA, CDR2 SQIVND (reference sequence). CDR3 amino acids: CASSILGRETEAFF. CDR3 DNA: TGTGCCAGTAGTATCTTAGGGAGGGAAACTGAAGCTTTCTTT.

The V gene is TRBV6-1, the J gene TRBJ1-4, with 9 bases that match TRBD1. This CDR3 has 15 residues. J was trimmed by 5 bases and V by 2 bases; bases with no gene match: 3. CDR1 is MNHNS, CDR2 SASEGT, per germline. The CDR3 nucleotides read TGTGCCAGCAGTGAACGGGGGACAGGGAATGAAAAACTGTTTTTT. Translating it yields CASSERGTGNEKLFF.